The sequence of this T cell receptor beta chain was determined in a study of circulating CD8 cells and anti-PD-1 response in melanoma. About the research overall: Responders had complete or partial responses; non-responders had stable or progressive disease.

Germline V gene sequence: CDR1 SGHTA, CDR2 FQGTGA. This CDR3 spans 14 amino acids. The V end lost 0 bases, the J end lost 3 bases, and 8 bases lay between the germline ends. This clonotype ranks as medium-sized. TCR libraries were prepared from around 15 ng of total RNA with the QIAseq Immune Repertoire TCR panel. MiXCR, run by TCRdb on the reads, gives a single entry per CDR3 protein. Of over 850 distinct CDR3 sequences in the sample, more than 7% are singletons; the top ten hold around a third. From live CD3+CD8+TCRalphabeta+ cells, four PD-1 and/or TIGIT subsets were sorted. This specimen was CD8+ T cells from PBMCs, taken at baseline or after one month of anti-PD-1 therapy (not recorded which). The chain employs TRBV7-3 and TRBJ1-1, with D possibly TRBD1 on 5 matching bases. The TCR sequence derives from a human donor with melanoma. CDR3 region: CASSLTSGDTEAFF. The DNA for the CDR3 is TGTGCCAGCAGCTTAACGTCGGGGGACACTGAAGCTTTCTTT.